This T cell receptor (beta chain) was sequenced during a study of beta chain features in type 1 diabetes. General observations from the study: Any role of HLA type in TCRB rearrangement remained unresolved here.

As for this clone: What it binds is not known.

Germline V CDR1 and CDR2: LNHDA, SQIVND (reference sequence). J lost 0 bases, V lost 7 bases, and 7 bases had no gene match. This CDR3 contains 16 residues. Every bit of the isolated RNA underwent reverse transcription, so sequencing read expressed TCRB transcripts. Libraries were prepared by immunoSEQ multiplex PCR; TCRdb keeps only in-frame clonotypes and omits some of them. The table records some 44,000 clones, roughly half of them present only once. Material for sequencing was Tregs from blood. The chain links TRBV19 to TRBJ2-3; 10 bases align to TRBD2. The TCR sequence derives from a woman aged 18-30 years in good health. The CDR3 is CASTNGLAASTDTQYF. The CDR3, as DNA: TGTGCCAGTACCAACGGACTAGCGGCAAGCACAGATACGCAGTATTTT.